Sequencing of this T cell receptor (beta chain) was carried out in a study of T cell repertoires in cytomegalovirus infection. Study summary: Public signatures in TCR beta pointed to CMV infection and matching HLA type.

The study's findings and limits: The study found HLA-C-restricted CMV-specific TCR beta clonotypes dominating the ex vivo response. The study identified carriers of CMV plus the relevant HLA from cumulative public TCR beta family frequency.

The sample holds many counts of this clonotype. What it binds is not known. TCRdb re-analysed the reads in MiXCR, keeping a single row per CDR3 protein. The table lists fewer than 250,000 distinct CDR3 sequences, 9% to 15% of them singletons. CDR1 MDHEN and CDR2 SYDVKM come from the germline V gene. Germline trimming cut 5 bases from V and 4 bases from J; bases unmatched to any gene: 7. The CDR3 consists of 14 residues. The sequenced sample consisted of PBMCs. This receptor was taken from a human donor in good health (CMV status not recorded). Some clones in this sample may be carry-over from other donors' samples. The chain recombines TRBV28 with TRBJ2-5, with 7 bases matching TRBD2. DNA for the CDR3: TGTGCCAGCAGTGTCGCGGGGGACGGAGAGACCCAGTACTTC. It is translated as CASSVAGDGETQYF.